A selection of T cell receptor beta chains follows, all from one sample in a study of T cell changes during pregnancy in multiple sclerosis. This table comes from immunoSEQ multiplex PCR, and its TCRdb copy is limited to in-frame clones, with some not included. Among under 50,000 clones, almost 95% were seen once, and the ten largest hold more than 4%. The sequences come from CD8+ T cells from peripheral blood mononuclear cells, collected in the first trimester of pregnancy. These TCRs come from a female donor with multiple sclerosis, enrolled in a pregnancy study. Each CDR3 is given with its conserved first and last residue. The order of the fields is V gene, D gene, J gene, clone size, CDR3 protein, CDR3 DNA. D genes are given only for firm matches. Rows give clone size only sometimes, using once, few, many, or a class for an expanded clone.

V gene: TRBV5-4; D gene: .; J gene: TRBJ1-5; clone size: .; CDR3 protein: CASSLGRVVQPQHF; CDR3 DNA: TGTGCCAGCAGCTTGGGGCGGGTTGTTCAGCCCCAGCATTTT
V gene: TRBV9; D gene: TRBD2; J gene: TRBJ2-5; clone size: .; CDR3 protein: CASSAELAGQETQYF; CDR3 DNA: TGTGCCAGCAGCGCTGAACTAGCGGGACAGGAGACCCAGTACTTC
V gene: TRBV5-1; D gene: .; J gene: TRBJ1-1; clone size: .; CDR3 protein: CASSPRTAADTEAFF; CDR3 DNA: TGCGCCAGCAGCCCCCGGACAGCCGCCGACACTGAAGCTTTCTTT
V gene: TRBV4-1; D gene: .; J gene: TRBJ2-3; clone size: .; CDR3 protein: CASSQRLQHTQYF; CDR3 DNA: TGCGCCAGCAGCCAACGACTCCAGCATACGCAGTATTTT
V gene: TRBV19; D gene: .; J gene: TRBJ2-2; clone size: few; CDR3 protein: CASSIVHTGELFF; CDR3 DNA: TGTGCCAGTAGTATAGTTCATACCGGGGAGCTGTTTTTT
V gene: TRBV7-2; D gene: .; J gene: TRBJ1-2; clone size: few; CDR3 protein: CASSFGLRLQNYGYTF; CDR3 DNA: TGTGCCAGCAGCTTCGGTTTGAGGTTGCAAAACTATGGCTACACCTTC
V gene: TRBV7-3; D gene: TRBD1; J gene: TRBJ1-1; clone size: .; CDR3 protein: CASSLTQGATEAFF; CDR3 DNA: TGTGCCAGCAGCTTAACACAGGGGGCGACTGAAGCTTTCTTT
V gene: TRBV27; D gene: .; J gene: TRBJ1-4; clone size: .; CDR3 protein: CASRPGDNEKLFF; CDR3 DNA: TGTGCCAGCAGACCGGGGGATAATGAAAAACTGTTTTTT
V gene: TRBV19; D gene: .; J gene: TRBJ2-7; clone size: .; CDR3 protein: CASSIFSIREQYF; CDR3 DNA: TGTGCCAGTAGTATCTTTAGCATCCGGGAGCAGTACTTC
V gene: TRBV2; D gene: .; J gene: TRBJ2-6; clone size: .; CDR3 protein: CASSSDSLGANVLTF; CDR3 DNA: TGTGCCAGCAGTTCCGACAGCCTTGGGGCCAACGTCCTGACTTTC
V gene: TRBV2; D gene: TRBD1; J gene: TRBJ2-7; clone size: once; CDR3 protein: CASKSEQGSASYEQYF; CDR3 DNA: TGTGCCAGCAAGTCTGAACAGGGGTCAGCCTCCTACGAGCAGTACTTC
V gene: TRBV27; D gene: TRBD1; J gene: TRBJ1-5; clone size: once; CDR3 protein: CASSFDRGQPQHF; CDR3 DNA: TGTGCCAGCAGTTTCGACAGGGGTCAGCCCCAGCATTTT
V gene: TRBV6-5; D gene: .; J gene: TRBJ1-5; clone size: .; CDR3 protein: CASSYSGGTNQPQHF; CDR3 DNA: TGTGCCAGCAGTTACTCGGGAGGGACAAATCAGCCCCAGCATTTT
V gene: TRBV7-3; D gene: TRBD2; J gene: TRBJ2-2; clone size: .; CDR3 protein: CASRESGGTNTGELFF; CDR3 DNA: TGTGCCAGCAGAGAAAGCGGGGGGACGAACACCGGGGAGCTGTTTTTT
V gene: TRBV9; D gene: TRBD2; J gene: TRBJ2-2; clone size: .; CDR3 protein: CASSASGGGYTGELFF; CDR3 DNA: TGTGCCAGCAGCGCAAGCGGGGGGGGATACACCGGGGAGCTGTTTTTT
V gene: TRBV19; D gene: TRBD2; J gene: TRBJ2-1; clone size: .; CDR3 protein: CASRLAGWGEQFF; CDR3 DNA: TGTGCCAGTCGACTAGCGGGATGGGGTGAGCAGTTCTTC
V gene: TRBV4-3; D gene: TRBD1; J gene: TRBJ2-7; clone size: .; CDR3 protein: CASSQGYGDRGYEQYF; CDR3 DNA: TGCGCCAGCAGCCAGGGCTACGGGGACAGGGGCTACGAGCAGTACTTC
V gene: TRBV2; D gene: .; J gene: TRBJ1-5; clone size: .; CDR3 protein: CASSASGTLNQPQHF; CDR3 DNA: TGTGCCAGCAGTGCATCCGGGACATTGAATCAGCCCCAGCATTTT
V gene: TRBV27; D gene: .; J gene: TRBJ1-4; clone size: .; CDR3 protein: CASSNHEKLFF; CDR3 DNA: TGTGCCAGTAGCAATCATGAAAAACTGTTTTTT
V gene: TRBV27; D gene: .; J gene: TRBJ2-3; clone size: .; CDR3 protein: CASSRLRSSGTDTQYF; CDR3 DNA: TGTGCCAGCAGCCGATTAAGGAGTAGCGGCACAGATACGCAGTATTTT
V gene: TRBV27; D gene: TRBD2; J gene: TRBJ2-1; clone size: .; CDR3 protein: CASSFISGGYNEQFF; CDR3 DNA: TGTGCCAGCAGTTTTATTAGCGGGGGCTACAATGAGCAGTTCTTC
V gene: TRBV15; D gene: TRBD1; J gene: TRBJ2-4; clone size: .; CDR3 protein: CATSRDHGTGGGIQYF; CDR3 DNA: TGTGCCACCAGCAGAGATCACGGGACAGGGGGCGGAATTCAGTACTTC
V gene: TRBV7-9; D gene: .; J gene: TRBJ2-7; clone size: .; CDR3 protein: CASSLLGDYEQYF; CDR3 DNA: TGTGCCAGCAGCTTACTAGGGGACTACGAGCAGTACTTC
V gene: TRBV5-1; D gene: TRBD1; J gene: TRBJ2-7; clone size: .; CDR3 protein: CASSLDTGQSYYEQYF; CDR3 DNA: TGCGCCAGCAGCCTCGATACGGGACAGAGCTACTACGAGCAGTACTTC
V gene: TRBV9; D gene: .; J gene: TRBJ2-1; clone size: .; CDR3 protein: CASTGTLTSEQFF; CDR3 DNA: TGTGCCAGCACCGGGACTTTAACAAGTGAGCAGTTCTTC
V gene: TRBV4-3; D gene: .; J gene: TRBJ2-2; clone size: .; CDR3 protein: CASSQTGSTGELFF; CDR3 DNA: TGCGCCAGCAGCCAAACAGGGTCCACCGGGGAGCTGTTTTTT
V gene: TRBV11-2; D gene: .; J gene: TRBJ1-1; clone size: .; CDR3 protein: CASSFTGNPVNTEAFF; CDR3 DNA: TGTGCCAGCAGCTTTACAGGGAATCCGGTGAACACTGAAGCTTTCTTT
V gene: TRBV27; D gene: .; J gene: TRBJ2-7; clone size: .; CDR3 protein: CASSSRYFGSYEQYF; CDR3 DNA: TGTGCCAGCAGTTCCAGGTACTTCGGCTCCTACGAGCAGTACTTC
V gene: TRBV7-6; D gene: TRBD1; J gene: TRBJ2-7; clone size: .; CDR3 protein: CASSLGGTVYEQYF; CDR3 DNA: TGTGCCAGCAGCTTAGGGGGGACAGTATACGAGCAGTACTTC
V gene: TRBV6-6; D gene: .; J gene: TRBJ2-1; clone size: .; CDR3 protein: CARERGLPYNEQFF; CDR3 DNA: TGTGCCAGGGAACGGGGACTCCCCTACAATGAGCAGTTCTTC
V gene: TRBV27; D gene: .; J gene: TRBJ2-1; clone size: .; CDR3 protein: CASSLAPSYNEQFF; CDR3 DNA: TGTGCCAGCAGTCTGGCCCCTTCCTACAATGAGCAGTTCTTC
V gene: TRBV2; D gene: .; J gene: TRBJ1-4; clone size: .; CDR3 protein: CASSEEQGEKLFF; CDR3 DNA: TGTGCCAGCAGTGAAGAGCAGGGGGAAAAACTGTTTTTT
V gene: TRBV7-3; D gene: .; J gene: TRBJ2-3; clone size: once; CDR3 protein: CASTTPRGSDTQYF; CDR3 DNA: TGTGCCAGCACCACACCCCGGGGGTCAGATACGCAGTATTTT
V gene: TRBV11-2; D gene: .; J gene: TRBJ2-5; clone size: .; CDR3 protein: CASGGALVETQYF; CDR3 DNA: TGTGCCAGCGGGGGGGCCCTAGTTGAGACCCAGTACTTC
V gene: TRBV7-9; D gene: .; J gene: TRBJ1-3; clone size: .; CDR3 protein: CASSRSGNTIYF; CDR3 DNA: TGTGCCAGCAGCCGCTCTGGAAACACCATATATTTT
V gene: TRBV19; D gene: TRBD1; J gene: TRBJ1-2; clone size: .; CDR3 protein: CASSPTTGVYDGYTF; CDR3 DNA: TGTGCCAGTAGTCCTACGACAGGGGTCTACGATGGCTACACCTTC
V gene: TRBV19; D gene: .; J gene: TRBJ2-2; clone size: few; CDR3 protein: CASSPGNGELFF; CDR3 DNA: TGTGCCAGTAGTCCAGGGAACGGGGAGCTGTTTTTT
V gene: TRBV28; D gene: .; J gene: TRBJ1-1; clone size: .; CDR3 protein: CASSRPTVNPGNAEAFF; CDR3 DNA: TGTGCCAGCAGCCGACCAACCGTTAACCCCGGGAACGCTGAAGCTTTCTTT
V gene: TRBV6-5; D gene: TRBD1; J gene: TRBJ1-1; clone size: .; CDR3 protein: CASSYPSGQGNTEAFF; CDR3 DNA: TGTGCCAGCAGTTACCCCTCGGGACAGGGGAACACTGAAGCTTTCTTT
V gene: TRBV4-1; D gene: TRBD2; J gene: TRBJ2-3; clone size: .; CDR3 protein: CASSLRWRGGPTDTQYF; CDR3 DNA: TGCGCCAGCAGCCTGAGGTGGCGGGGAGGGCCGACAGATACGCAGTATTTT
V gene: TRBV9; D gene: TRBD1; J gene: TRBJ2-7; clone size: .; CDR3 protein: CASSVTGTETYEQYF; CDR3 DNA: TGTGCCAGCAGCGTAACCGGGACAGAAACCTACGAGCAGTACTTC
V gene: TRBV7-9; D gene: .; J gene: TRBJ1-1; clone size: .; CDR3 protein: CASTHYTEAFF; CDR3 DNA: TGTGCCAGCACCCATTACACTGAAGCTTTCTTT
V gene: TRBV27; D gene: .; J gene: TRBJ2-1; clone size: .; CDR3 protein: CASTPGNSDNEQFF; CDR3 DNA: TGTGCCAGCACTCCGGGGAATTCGGACAATGAGCAGTTCTTC
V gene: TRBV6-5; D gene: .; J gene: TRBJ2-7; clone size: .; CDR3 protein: CATRGEGYEQYF; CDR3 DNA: TGTGCCACCAGGGGGGAGGGCTACGAGCAGTACTTC
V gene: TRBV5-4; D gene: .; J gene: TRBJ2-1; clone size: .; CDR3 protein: CATDNEQFF; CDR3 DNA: TGTGCCACTGACAATGAGCAGTTCTTC
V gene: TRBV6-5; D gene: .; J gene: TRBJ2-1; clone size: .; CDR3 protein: CASSYLGQGGDEQFF; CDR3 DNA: TGTGCCAGCAGTTACTTAGGTCAGGGGGGCGATGAGCAGTTCTTC
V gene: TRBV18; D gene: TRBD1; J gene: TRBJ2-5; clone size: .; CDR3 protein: CASSPSGGGETQYF; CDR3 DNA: TGTGCCAGCTCACCGTCAGGGGGCGGGGAGACCCAGTACTTC
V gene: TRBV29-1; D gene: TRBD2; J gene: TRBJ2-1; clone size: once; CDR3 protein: CSVLPGLAEMYNEQFF; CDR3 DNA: TGCAGCGTCCTACCGGGACTAGCGGAAATGTACAATGAGCAGTTCTTC
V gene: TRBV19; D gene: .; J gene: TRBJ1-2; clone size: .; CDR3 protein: CASSLSSYGYTF; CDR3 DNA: TGTGCCAGTAGTCTTAGTTCGTATGGCTACACCTTC
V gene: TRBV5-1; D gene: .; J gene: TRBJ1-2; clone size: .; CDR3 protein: CASSPPFAGQNYGYTF; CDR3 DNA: TGCGCCAGCAGTCCACCTTTCGCGGGCCAAAACTATGGCTACACCTTC
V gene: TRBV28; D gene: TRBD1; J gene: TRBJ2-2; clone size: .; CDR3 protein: CASSAGGLRNTGELFF; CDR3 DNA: TGTGCCAGCAGTGCAGGGGGATTGAGGAACACCGGGGAGCTGTTTTTT
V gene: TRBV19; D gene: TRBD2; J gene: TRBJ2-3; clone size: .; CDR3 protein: CASAQPDGGGLEDTQYF; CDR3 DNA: TGTGCCAGTGCCCAGCCAGACGGGGGGGGGCTGGAAGATACGCAGTATTTT
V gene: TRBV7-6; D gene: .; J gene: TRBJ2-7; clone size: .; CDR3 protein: CASSPPDGYEQYF; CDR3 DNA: TGTGCCAGCAGCCCTCCCGACGGGTACGAGCAGTACTTC